This TCR beta chain was recorded in a study of tumor-infiltrating lymphocytes in primary liver carcinoma. Comments on this clonotype: Antigen unknown. One end of the junction is discordant with germline, which a read error may explain.

The investigators made TCR beta cDNA from approximately 0.5 ug total RNA, using a constant-region primer. Three rounds of nested multiplex PCR with slightly modified ARM-PCR produced TCR beta libraries. The first two PCR rounds used TRBV1-TRBV30 forward primers with a C-beta reverse primer, approximately 11 cycles each. TCRdb fed the multiplex PCR reads into MiXCR, producing one record per CDR3 protein. The sample records about 41,000 distinct CDR3 sequences, around 66% being singletons. Co-extraction yielded RNA and DNA from about 20-30 mg of unsorted bulk tissue. All patients had surgically resected primary liver carcinoma. Study results and limitations: Blood's top-250-clone fraction was significantly lower than that of tumors (p = 0.039).

The CDR3 runs to 13 residues. Germline CDR1 and CDR2: SGHRS and YFSETQ. Sequences were obtained from liver tumor tissue from sampling region 2. Subset defined: tumor region T2, inferior pole. The TCR was taken from a man between 35 and 55 years old with primary liver carcinoma and hepatitis B virus infection. The chain recombines TRBV5-1 with TRBJ2-1; D call uncertain. The CDR3, as DNA: TGCGCCAGCAGCTTAACTGGGGTCAATGATCAGTTCTTC. It codes for CASSLTGVNDQFF.